This entry lists 10 T cell receptor beta chains sequenced from one sample in a study of OX40 agonist ivuxolimab in advanced cancers. Sequencing was performed with immunoSEQ multiplex PCR; in TCRdb, only in-frame clones are kept and a portion is missing. The sample records about 47,000 clones, roughly four fifths being singletons. The sample in question was CD4+ or CD8+ T cells sorted from blood, obtained in a trial of the OX40 agonist ivuxolimab. These receptors all stem from an adult with an advanced solid tumor such as melanoma, head and neck, liver or kidney cancer.

The rearrangement joins TRBV28 to TRBJ2-2; 13 bases fit TRBD2. Looked up from germline, CDR1 is MDHEN and CDR2 is SYDVKM. After removal of 5 bases from V and 6 bases from J, the junction contained 6 bases not matched to a gene. This CDR3 region has 16 residues. The CDR3 sequence: CASSLTGTSGAGELFF. CDR3 DNA: TGTGCCAGCAGTCTAACCGGGACTAGCGGGGCCGGGGAGCTGTTTTTT.

The chain recombines TRBV5-4 with TRBJ2-1; the match to TRBD1 covers 7 bases. CDR3 length: 14 residues. The ends lost 3 bases at V and 5 bases at J; junction bases unmatched: 5. Per germline, CDR1 SGHNT and CDR2 YYREEE (reference sequence). CDR3 protein: CASSSDRMNNEQFF. The CDR3 region has the DNA TGTGCCAGCAGCTCGGACAGGATGAACAATGAGCAGTTCTTC.

This chain connects TRBV6-6 to TRBJ1-5; D gene ambiguous. The CDR3 is made up of 12 amino acids. V was cut by 7 bases and J by 1 base, with 5 bases left in between. Germline V CDR1 and CDR2: MNHNY, SVGAGI (reference sequence). CDR3 in DNA: TGTGCCAGCACCCAGAGCAATCAGCCCCAGCATTTT. It specifies CASTQSNQPQHF.

V is TRBV6-4 and J is TRBJ2-5; D may be TRBD2 (5 bases). The closer fit of TRBJ2-7 to the DNA end suggests the J call may be wrong. This CDR3 comprises 14 residues. Germline V gives CDR1 MRHNA, CDR2 SNTAGT. The CDR3 DNA reads as TGTGCCAGCCAGTCCCTCCTAGCCGCTTACGAGCAGTACTTC. Protein: CASQSLLAAYEQYF.

Points on this clone: One end of the junction fails to match germline, which may point to a read error. This sequence joins TRBV7-7 and TRBJ2-3, with 7 bases identical to TRBD2. Germline values: CDR1 SSHAT, CDR2 FNYEAQ (reference sequence). The CDR3 contains 15 residues. The CDR3 nucleotides are TGTGCTAGCAGCTTAGGGACTATACCCACAGATACGCAGTATTTT. It codes for CASSLGTIPTDTQYF.

The chain carries TRBV6-5 and TRBJ2-2; 13 nucleotides align to TRBD2. V lost 8 bases and J lost 5; bases outside the gene matches: 5. CDR1 is MNHEY, CDR2 SVGAGI, per germline. The CDR3 contains 15 residues. The CDR3 loop is CASQPGLAGTGELFF. The CDR3 nucleotides read TGTGCCAGCCAGCCGGGACTAGCGGGAACCGGGGAGCTGTTTTTT.

This clone was detected a few times. The J gene is TRBJ2-3, the V gene TRBV4-3; no definite D call. CDR1 and CDR2 (germline): LGHNA, YSLEER. V gave up 1 base and J gave up 3 bases, with 8 bases separating them. This CDR3 contains 14 residues. The DNA for the CDR3 is TGCGCCAGCAGCCAAGGACCAGCTACAGATACGCAGTATTTT. Residues: CASSQGPATDTQYF.

The rearrangement uses TRBV29-1 and TRBJ1-1, with 9 bases aligning to TRBD1. V lost 4 bases, J lost 5 bases, and 26 bases stayed unmatched. This CDR3 contains 20 residues. The V gene's germline CDR1 is SQVTM and CDR2 ANQGSEA. In nucleotides, the CDR3 is TGCAGCGTTGTCTTCTTGTTTGTTGGGGGACAGGGAACCTTGGGGACTGAAGCTTTCTTT. This gives the protein CSVVFLFVGGQGTLGTEAFF.

The rearrangement joins TRBV28 to TRBJ1-4, with D maybe TRBD1 (5 bases). There are 15 residues in the CDR3. Germline lookup yields CDR1 MDHEN and CDR2 SYDVKM. Trimming shortened V by 2 bases and J by 2 bases, and 9 bases separated the two germline ends. The chain's CDR3 is CASSLVGDTNEKLFF. DNA of the CDR3: TGTGCCAGCAGTTTAGTAGGGGACACTAATGAAAAACTGTTTTTT.

In DNA form, the CDR3 reads TGTGCCAGCAAACAGGGGGCGCTTGAAAAACTGTTTTTT. Its protein is CASKQGALEKLFF. V gene TRBV6-5 combines with J gene TRBJ1-4, with 9 bases fitting TRBD1. The CDR3 runs to 13 residues. The germline gives CDR1 MNHEY, CDR2 SVGAGI. The V and J ends lost 7 bases and 7 bases, in that order; junction bases with no gene match: 4.